These 6 T cell receptor beta chains were all obtained from the same sample, sequenced in a study of T cell responses to AZD1222 COVID-19 vaccine. Method: immunoSEQ multiplex PCR; TCRdb's copy keeps in-frame clones and lacks some. The repertoire holds roughly 100,000 clones, with 86% as singletons. This specimen consisted of peripheral blood, obtained on day 0 of AZD1222 vaccination. These receptors were obtained from an adult in good health.

The J gene is TRBJ1-2, the V gene TRBV5-5; no clear D gene. V shed 4 bases and J shed 5 bases, with 18 bases lying between them. The length of the CDR3 is 15 residues. CDR1 and CDR2 (germline): SGHKS, YYEKEE (reference sequence). CDR3 region: CASSADPNPTYGYTF. In nucleotides, the CDR3 is TGTGCCAGCAGCGCAGATCCCAACCCGACTTATGGCTACACCTTC.

The V call is TRBV2, the J call TRBJ1-2, with TRBD1 as a possible D gene (6 bases). CDR1 is SNHLY, CDR2 FYNNEI, per germline. V shed 6 bases and J shed 6 bases, with 14 bases lying between them. The CDR3 is made up of 13 amino acids. This CDR3 reads CASSLGQGNGYTF. The CDR3 region has the DNA TGTGCCAGCAGCTTGGGCCAGGGGAATGGCTACACCTTC.

This sequence joins TRBV28 and TRBJ1-3; D unresolved. V was shortened by 2 bases and J by 3 bases, with 8 bases between the two germline ends. The CDR3 is 14 amino acids. Germline V lookup: CDR1 MDHEN, CDR2 SYDVKM. The CDR3 sequence: CASSLIGVGNTIYF. CDR3 coding DNA: TGTGCCAGCAGTTTAATCGGTGTTGGAAACACCATATATTTT.

The rearrangement links TRBV7-2 to TRBJ2-3; the match to TRBD1 covers 7 bases. Germline CDR1 reads SGHTA; CDR2 reads FQGNSA. The V and J ends lost 1 base and 3 bases, in that order; junction bases with no gene match: 10. CDR3 length: 17 amino acids. The CDR3 sequence is CASSLVGIGGSTDTQYF. The CDR3 nucleotides are TGTGCCAGCAGCTTAGTCGGTATAGGGGGCTCAACAGATACGCAGTATTTT.

This clone has more than one count but fewer than ten. The chain employs TRBV4-1 and TRBJ2-7; D is undetermined. CDR1 MGHRA and CDR2 YSYEKL come from the germline V gene. Trimming shortened V by 3 bases and J by 0 bases, and 9 bases separated the two germline ends. The CDR3 loop spans 14 amino acids. The CDR3 nucleotides read TGCGCCAGCAGCCAGACCCCCGCCTCCTACGAGCAGTACTTC. This sequence encodes CASSQTPASYEQYF.

The gene calls are TRBV28 and TRBJ1-1, with a weak D call TRBD1 (5 bases). Germline-derived CDR1 and CDR2 are MDHEN and SYDVKM. The CDR3 is made up of 16 amino acids. The V gene lost 1 base and the J gene lost 0 bases, with 12 bases spanning the gap. DNA of the CDR3: TGTGCCAGCAGTTTATCGGGAGGGACCCTGAACACTGAAGCTTTCTTT. This codes for CASSLSGGTLNTEAFF. The complete variable domain, with remaining parts taken from reference TRBV28 and TRBJ1-1, reads DVKVTQSSRYLVKRTGEKVFLECVQDMDHENMFWYRQDPGLGLRLIYFSYDVKMKEKGDIPEGYSVSREKKERFSLILESASTNQTSMYLCASSLSGGTLNTEAFFGQGTRLTVV.